This T cell receptor (beta chain) was retrieved from a study of cytomegalovirus exposure and HLA in healthy donors. The study, taken as a whole, reports: Accurate HLA-A and HLA-B prediction from TCR beta sequences was reported for most subjects. V- and J-gene trimming in TCR beta was tied to a missense DCLRE1C variant by an analysis performed later.

The PCR ran on 60 Vbeta and 13 Jbeta primers. The table came from immunoSEQ multiplex PCR; TCRdb's copy has only in-frame clones and leaves some out. Of approximately 140,000 clones listed, roughly 86% are singletons. About this clone: Its antigen is undetermined.

From germline, CDR1 is MNHEY and CDR2 SMNVEV (reference sequence). The junction had 5 bases not matched to a gene; V was cut back by 5 bases and J by 6 bases. The CDR3 extends over 13 amino acids. The TCR sequence derives from a young man in good health and CMV-seropositive. The chain links TRBV27 to TRBJ2-7; 9 bases fit TRBD1. The sample comprised PBMCs. CDR3 amino acids: CASSRDREREQYF. CDR3 DNA sequence: TGTGCCAGCAGTCGGGACAGGGAGCGCGAGCAGTACTTC.